The clone carrying this T cell receptor (beta chain) was seen a handful of times. The antigen is unknown. An equimolar mix of two oligonucleotides served as the beta constant-region primer for TRBC1 and TRBC2. Ligated cDNA was amplified by four rounds of PCR with nested alpha and beta constant-region primers and SP2. The cDNA 3' end received a ligated single-stranded oligonucleotide carrying the SP2 primer and a 12-nucleotide UMI. TCRdb re-called the UMI-ligation and nested PCR reads through MiXCR, storing one row per CDR3 protein. This table has 95,000 to 150,000 distinct CDR3 sequences, 36% appearing once. The CDR3 has 17 residues. The J segment lost 5 bases and the V segment lost 0 bases, leaving 6 bases of the junction unmatched. CDR1 SGHRS and CDR2 YFSETQ come from the germline V gene. The sample originates from a study of naive and memory T cell subsets. General study points: Each distinct alpha or beta sequence counts as one clonotype. From naive to CM, EM and EMRA, diversity decreased and Gini increased.

V gene TRBV5-1 combines with J gene TRBJ2-7, with TRBD2 matching 15 bases. The origin of this receptor is a human donor in good health. Sequencing used central memory CD4+ T cells from blood. CDR3 in amino acids: CASSLEGTSGRKNEQYF. The CDR3 coding sequence is TGCGCCAGCAGCTTGGAAGGGACTAGCGGGAGGAAGAACGAGCAGTACTTC.